A selection of T cell receptor beta chains follows, all from one sample in a study of OX40 agonist ivuxolimab in advanced cancers. Sequenced by immunoSEQ multiplex PCR; TCRdb stores in-frame clones only, minus some. The table has tens of thousands of clones, around 90% seen once. This specimen consisted of CD4+ or CD8+ T cells sorted from blood, obtained in a trial of the OX40 agonist ivuxolimab. Receptors were obtained from an adult with an advanced solid tumor such as melanoma, head and neck, liver or kidney cancer. CDR3s include the opening cysteine and the closing phenylalanine or tryptophan. The D gene is left open where the match is weak. Clone sizes are given selectively: once, few, many, or a class where the clone is expanded.

v_gene: TRBV9
j_gene: TRBJ2-7
abundance: -
d_gene: -
CDR3aa: CASSPHWGWDYEQYF
CDR3nt: TGTGCCAGCAGCCCCCATTGGGGTTGGGACTACGAGCAGTACTTC

v_gene: TRBV7-2
j_gene: TRBJ1-6
abundance: few
d_gene: TRBD1
CDR3aa: CASSLVFRTGYNSPLHF
CDR3nt: TGTGCCAGCAGCTTAGTATTCCGGACAGGGTATAATTCACCCCTCCACTTT

v_gene: TRBV5-4
j_gene: TRBJ1-2
abundance: -
d_gene: TRBD1
CDR3aa: CASSWDRGLQGYTF
CDR3nt: TGTGCCAGCAGCTGGGACAGGGGGTTGCAGGGCTACACCTTC

v_gene: TRBV18
j_gene: TRBJ2-1
abundance: -
d_gene: -
CDR3aa: CASSPGGNEQFF
CDR3nt: TGTGCCAGCTCACCAGGGGGCAATGAGCAGTTCTTC

v_gene: TRBV6-1
j_gene: TRBJ2-2
abundance: -
d_gene: TRBD1
CDR3aa: CASSADHWPTGGTGELFF
CDR3nt: TGTGCCAGCAGTGCCGATCACTGGCCGACAGGGGGCACCGGGGAGCTGTTTTTT

v_gene: TRBV6-6
j_gene: TRBJ2-1
abundance: -
d_gene: TRBD2
CDR3aa: CASSYSLAGSSNEQFF
CDR3nt: TGTGCCAGCAGTTACTCCCTAGCGGGATCTTCGAATGAGCAGTTCTTC

v_gene: TRBV5-8
j_gene: TRBJ2-5
abundance: -
d_gene: -
CDR3aa: CASSEQGLQETQYF
CDR3nt: TGTGCCAGCAGCGAACAGGGTCTCCAAGAGACCCAGTACTTC

v_gene: TRBV11-3
j_gene: TRBJ2-1
abundance: -
d_gene: TRBD1
CDR3aa: CASSSGWGQPYNEQFF
CDR3nt: TGTGCCAGCAGCTCCGGATGGGGACAGCCCTACAATGAGCAGTTCTTC

v_gene: TRBV28
j_gene: TRBJ2-7
abundance: -
d_gene: TRBD2
CDR3aa: CASSFGPRERYEQYF
CDR3nt: TGTGCCAGCAGTTTCGGCCCGCGGGAGAGGTACGAGCAGTACTTC

v_gene: TRBV6-1
j_gene: TRBJ1-5
abundance: once
d_gene: -
CDR3aa: CASRAGPLLRPQHF
CDR3nt: TGTGCCAGCAGGGCCGGGCCTCTTTTAAGGCCCCAGCATTTT

v_gene: TRBV6-1
j_gene: TRBJ1-2
abundance: -
d_gene: -
CDR3aa: CASSELGGYTF
CDR3nt: TGTGCCAGCAGTGAATTAGGTGGCTACACCTTC

v_gene: TRBV5-6
j_gene: TRBJ1-1
abundance: -
d_gene: TRBD1
CDR3aa: CASSWGTGGAFF
CDR3nt: TGTGCCAGCAGCTGGGGTACAGGGGGAGCTTTCTTT

v_gene: TRBV15
j_gene: TRBJ2-1
abundance: -
d_gene: -
CDR3aa: CATSRDQGREGQFF
CDR3nt: TGTGCCACCAGCAGAGATCAAGGGCGGGAAGGGCAGTTCTTC